This TCR beta chain was identified during a study of long-term antiretroviral therapy in people with HIV. Whole-study results and caveats: After ART, diversity increased yet remained lower than transplant donor controls. Clones that expanded before ART (that is, prior to treatment) dominated the repertoire at all time points. Narrower CDR3 length ranges marked HIV repertoires relative to controls.

As regards this clone: The antigen remains undetermined.

immunoSEQ v3.0 was run at survey level. TCRdb's copy holds only in-frame clones and misses some; the assay was immunoSEQ multiplex PCR. This table has fewer than 40,000 clones, about 96% appearing once. The CDR3 loop spans 18 amino acids. The germline V gene has CDR1 SGHVS and CDR2 FQNEAQ. Trimming pared 5 bases from V and 5 bases from J, leaving 22 bases between. This clonotype was obtained from a young man with HIV. This chain uses TRBV7-8 with TRBJ2-6; D remains unclear. Sequenced here: unsorted PBMCs, sampled 6.9 years after starting antiretroviral therapy. The DNA for the CDR3 is TGTGCCAGCAGCGGAATAATGCTTACCCACAGTCGGGCCAACGTCCTGACTTTC. It specifies CASSGIMLTHSRANVLTF.